This paragraph reports one T cell receptor (beta chain). The record originates from a study of blood T cell repertoires in COVID-19. Study in general: From the United States, Italy and Spain came samples of acute and convalescent COVID-19. PBMCs, B-cell-depleted T cells, or T cells provided the cDNA or gDNA that made up the material.

Source study methods: Amplified reference gene primers provided the basis for estimating nucleated cell counts. Some clones are missing from TCRdb's copy, which holds only in-frame ones; the method was immunoSEQ multiplex PCR. That table is the source of V, J and clone size, and D and trimming were worked out from the DNA. The profile covers about 230,000 clones, with about nine tenths appearing a single time and roughly 2.6% taken by the ten largest. Germline CDR1 is SGHTA and CDR2 is FQGNSA. The V gene end was trimmed by 3 bases and the J gene end by 7 bases; junction bases not matched to a gene: 4. The CDR3 is 15 residues long.

The clonotype originates from a man between 25 and 39 years old with COVID-19, enrolled during active disease. Sequenced input: peripheral blood. The chain uses TRBV7-2 and TRBJ1-6; 9 bases line up with TRBD1. The DNA of the CDR3 is TGTGCCAGCAGCTTGGGGACAGGGACCAATTCACCCCTCCACTTT. As protein: CASSLGTGTNSPLHF.